The 19 T cell receptor beta chains listed next were all sequenced from one sample in a study of cytomegalovirus exposure and HLA in healthy donors. In the PCR, 60 Vbeta and 13 Jbeta primers were used. Assay: immunoSEQ multiplex PCR; the TCRdb copy retains only in-frame clones and omits some. The sample has about 130,000 clones; around three fifths are singletons. Material: PBMCs. The source is a woman in her thirties or forties in good health and CMV-seronegative.

The chain carries TRBV5-1 and TRBJ2-7; D might be TRBD2 (6 bases). This CDR3 spans 15 amino acids. Germline loops: CDR1 SGHRS, CDR2 YFSETQ. Trimming removed 4 bases at V and 6 bases at J, with 20 bases between. CDR3 loop: CASSPPRLGKSEQYF. Here the CDR3 DNA reads TGCGCCAGCAGCCCCCCGCGACTAGGGAAGAGCGAGCAGTACTTC.

The genes are TRBV6-4 and TRBJ2-1; 7 nucleotides match TRBD1. Trimming took 10 bases from V and 7 from J; bases not matched to a gene: 13. This CDR3 is built from 14 residues. Looked up from germline, CDR1 is MRHNA and CDR2 is SNTAGT. The CDR3 spells CAKVGDRPWNEQFF. In nucleotides, the CDR3 is TGTGCCAAGGTGGGGGACAGACCGTGGAATGAGCAGTTCTTC.

The chain links TRBV9 to TRBJ1-2; the match to TRBD1 covers 7 bases. The CDR3 is 14 amino acids. The germline V gene encodes CDR1 SGDLS and CDR2 YYNGEE. V lost 4 bases to trimming and J lost 2 bases; unmatched junction nucleotides: 5. The chain's CDR3 is CASSLSTGNYGYTF. The CDR3 region has the DNA TGTGCCAGCAGCCTTTCGACAGGGAACTATGGCTACACCTTC.

This sequence joins TRBV2 and TRBJ1-5, with 7 nucleotides matching TRBD1. CDR3 length: 15 amino acids. CDR1 and CDR2 from the germline V gene are SNHLY and FYNNEI. The junction had 11 bases not matched to a gene; V was cut back by 6 bases and J by 6 bases. In nucleotides, the CDR3 is TGTGCCAGCAGCCCTTCTAGGGGGCTGGGTCAGCCCCAGCATTTT. Its protein is CASSPSRGLGQPQHF.

The rearrangement uses TRBV7-8 and TRBJ2-2; D is unclear. The CDR3 contains 12 residues. V was clipped by 5 bases and J by 3 bases, with 4 bases between them. In germline, CDR1 is SGHVS, CDR2 FQNEAQ. The CDR3 protein is CASSPHTGELFF. The DNA for the CDR3 is TGTGCCAGCAGCCCTCACACCGGGGAGCTGTTTTTT.

J is TRBJ1-1 and V is TRBV9, with no clear D. The V gene lost 4 bases and the J gene lost 2 bases, with 9 bases spanning the gap. The CDR3 loop spans 13 amino acids. The germline CDR1 and CDR2 sequences are SGDLS and YYNGEE. The CDR3 here is CASSRGGNTEAFF. The CDR3 bases are TGTGCCAGCAGCCGGGGAGGCAACACTGAAGCTTTCTTT.

This clone showed up just once. V is TRBV6-5 and J is TRBJ1-6, with 9 nucleotides matching TRBD1. J gave up 8 bases and V 6 bases, and 8 bases lay outside the gene matches. There are 15 residues in the CDR3. From germline, CDR1 is MNHEY and CDR2 SVGAGI. As DNA, the CDR3 is TGTGCCAGCAGACGGGACAGGGCGTGGGATTCACCCCTCCACTTT. It encodes CASRRDRAWDSPLHF.

The gene calls are TRBV7-2 and TRBJ2-2; 11 positions match TRBD2. Per germline, CDR1 SGHTA and CDR2 FQGNSA. The CDR3 totals 16 residues. Losses at the gene ends were 1 base for V and 7 bases for J; bases not matched to a gene: 5. This CDR3 reads CASSLVSGGAGGELFF. The CDR3, as DNA: TGTGCCAGCAGCTTAGTTAGCGGGGGGGCTGGCGGGGAGCTGTTTTTT.

The CDR3 DNA reads TGCGCCAGCAGGAATTTGGGCGCGGGTGAAGCTTTCTTT. Translation: CASRNLGAGEAFF. The chain employs TRBV5-1 and TRBJ1-1; no reliable D call. The V and J ends lost 5 bases and 7 bases respectively, with 15 bases between them. The CDR3 length is 13 residues. Germline V gives CDR1 SGHRS, CDR2 YFSETQ. Based on the CDR3 plus reference TRBV5-1 and TRBJ1-1, the full variable domain is KAGVTQTPRYLIKTRGQQVTLSCSPISGHRSVSWYQQTPGQGLQFLFEYFSETQRNKGNFPGRFSGRQFSNSRSEMNVSTLELGDSALYLCASRNLGAGEAFFGQGTRLTVV.

V gene TRBV4-1 combines with J gene TRBJ1-3; D might be TRBD1 (5 bases). Germline-derived CDR1 and CDR2 are MGHRA and YSYEKL. V shed 2 bases and J shed 5 bases, with 22 bases lying between them. The CDR3 is 18 amino acids. CDR3 amino acids: CASSQPLTGGKSRNTIYF. The CDR3 DNA reads TGCGCCAGCAGCCAACCTTTGACCGGGGGGAAGAGTAGAAACACCATATATTTT.

This chain connects TRBV6-1 to TRBJ2-1, with TRBD2 matching over 12 bases. J was trimmed by 6 bases and V by 2 bases; bases with no gene match: 14. The CDR3 consists of 19 residues. Germline V gene sequence: CDR1 MNHNS, CDR2 SASEGT. The CDR3 loop is CASSERSSLAGGPLNEQFF. DNA for the CDR3: TGTGCCAGCAGTGAAAGAAGTAGTCTAGCGGGGGGGCCCCTCAATGAGCAGTTCTTC.

This chain links TRBV4-2 with TRBJ1-2; 8 bases agree with TRBD1. CDR3 size: 15 residues. Germline CDR1 reads LGHNA; CDR2 reads YNFKEQ. V shed 0 bases and J 5 bases; nucleotides not matched to a gene: 5. CDR3 residues: CASSQERRDRYGYTF. The CDR3 DNA reads TGTGCCAGCAGCCAAGAACGACGGGACAGGTATGGCTACACCTTC.

V gene TRBV15 combines with J gene TRBJ1-5; D is unclear. This CDR3 is 18 amino acids long. The germline CDR1 and CDR2 sequences are LNHNV and YYDKDF (reference sequence). With 5 bases removed from V and 6 bases from J, the gap between germline ends came to 26 bases. Here the CDR3 DNA reads TGTGCCACCAGCGGCGAACGGAGAGGAGGTGGGGTGACTCAGCCCCAGCATTTT. It specifies CATSGERRGGGVTQPQHF.

In its sample, this clone was seen once. The gene calls are TRBV27 and TRBJ1-1; D not certain. The CDR3 is 14 amino acids. V dropped 5 bases and J dropped 1 base, with 11 bases sitting between them. Germline-derived CDR1 and CDR2 are MNHEY and SMNVEV (reference sequence). As DNA, the CDR3 is TGTGCCAGCAGTATCTCACAGAGGAACACTGAAGCTTTCTTT. It codes for CASSISQRNTEAFF.

The V gene is TRBV10-1, the J gene TRBJ1-3; D possibly corresponds to TRBD1 (5 bases). The CDR3 spans 15 residues. V was pared by 7 bases and J by 4 bases, with 17 bases between. CDR1 is WNHNN, CDR2 SYGVQD, per germline (reference sequence). The CDR3 DNA reads TGCGCCAGCACTCCCGACGGGACTCTGGGAAACACCATATATTTT. Translation: CASTPDGTLGNTIYF.

V usage is TRBV5-1 and J usage is TRBJ1-1; 11 nucleotides agree with TRBD1. This CDR3 has 16 amino acids. V shed 3 bases and J 0 bases; nucleotides not matched to a gene: 4. Germline-derived CDR1 and CDR2 are SGHRS and YFSETQ. This chain's CDR3 is CASSSDRGLMNTEAFF. In DNA, the CDR3 is TGCGCCAGCAGCTCGGACAGGGGGCTCATGAACACTGAAGCTTTCTTT.

Remarks on this clone: This sample also contains other DNA sequences that code for the same CDR3. The chain combines TRBV5-6 with TRBJ1-1; TRBD1 matches at 9 bases. Germline loops: CDR1 SGHDT, CDR2 YYEEEE. J was trimmed by 5 bases and V by 2 bases; bases with no gene match: 13. The CDR3 runs to 17 residues. CDR3 DNA: TGTGCCAGCAGCTTAGATGGGACAGGGTATTCGAGGACTGAAGCTTTCTTT. It encodes CASSLDGTGYSRTEAFF.

V and J are TRBV7-2 and TRBJ1-1; D ambiguous. V was shortened by 1 base and J by 3 bases, with 9 bases between the two germline ends. Germline V lookup: CDR1 SGHTA, CDR2 FQGNSA. The CDR3 covers 14 residues. The CDR3: CASSLVDSDTEAFF. CDR3 coding DNA: TGTGCCAGCAGCTTAGTGGACTCTGACACTGAAGCTTTCTTT.

The gene calls are TRBV10-3 and TRBJ2-2, with D maybe TRBD2 (5 bases). V was pared by 6 bases and J by 2 bases, with 10 bases between. The CDR3 covers 14 residues. Germline loops: CDR1 ENHRY, CDR2 SYGVKD. CDR3 bases: TGTGCCATCAGAGGCGGGTCTAACACCGGGGAGCTGTTTTTT. This gives the protein CAIRGGSNTGELFF.